A single TCR beta chain is shown here with its context. The V and J ends lost 0 bases and 0 bases respectively, with 8 bases between them. Germline-derived CDR1 and CDR2 are MNHEY and SVGAGI. The CDR3 totals 15 residues. The data derive from a study of shared T cell receptors in the human thymus. TCRdb keeps only in-frame clones here, not all; method: immunoSEQ multiplex PCR. The sample gives roughly 700,000 clones, 70% to 90% of which show up once; approximately 0.01% is in the top ten. A further study also used this sample, focusing on human thymus T cells. From that paper: The people who donated were healthy Finnish babies having corrective surgery for congenital heart defects. During corrective heart surgery, resections were taken, and the thymus tissue came from them. V and J gene usage appeared biased in thymic and blood repertoires. Related work found strong thymic repertoire overlap between unrelated individuals.

Source material: thymocytes. The chain links TRBV6-5 to TRBJ1-1, with a tentative D call TRBD1 (6 bases). This TCR derives from a boy in the first two years of life with a congenital heart defect. The CDR3: CASSYSRDMNTEAFF. As DNA, the CDR3 is TGTGCCAGCAGTTACTCTAGGGACATGAACACTGAAGCTTTCTTT.